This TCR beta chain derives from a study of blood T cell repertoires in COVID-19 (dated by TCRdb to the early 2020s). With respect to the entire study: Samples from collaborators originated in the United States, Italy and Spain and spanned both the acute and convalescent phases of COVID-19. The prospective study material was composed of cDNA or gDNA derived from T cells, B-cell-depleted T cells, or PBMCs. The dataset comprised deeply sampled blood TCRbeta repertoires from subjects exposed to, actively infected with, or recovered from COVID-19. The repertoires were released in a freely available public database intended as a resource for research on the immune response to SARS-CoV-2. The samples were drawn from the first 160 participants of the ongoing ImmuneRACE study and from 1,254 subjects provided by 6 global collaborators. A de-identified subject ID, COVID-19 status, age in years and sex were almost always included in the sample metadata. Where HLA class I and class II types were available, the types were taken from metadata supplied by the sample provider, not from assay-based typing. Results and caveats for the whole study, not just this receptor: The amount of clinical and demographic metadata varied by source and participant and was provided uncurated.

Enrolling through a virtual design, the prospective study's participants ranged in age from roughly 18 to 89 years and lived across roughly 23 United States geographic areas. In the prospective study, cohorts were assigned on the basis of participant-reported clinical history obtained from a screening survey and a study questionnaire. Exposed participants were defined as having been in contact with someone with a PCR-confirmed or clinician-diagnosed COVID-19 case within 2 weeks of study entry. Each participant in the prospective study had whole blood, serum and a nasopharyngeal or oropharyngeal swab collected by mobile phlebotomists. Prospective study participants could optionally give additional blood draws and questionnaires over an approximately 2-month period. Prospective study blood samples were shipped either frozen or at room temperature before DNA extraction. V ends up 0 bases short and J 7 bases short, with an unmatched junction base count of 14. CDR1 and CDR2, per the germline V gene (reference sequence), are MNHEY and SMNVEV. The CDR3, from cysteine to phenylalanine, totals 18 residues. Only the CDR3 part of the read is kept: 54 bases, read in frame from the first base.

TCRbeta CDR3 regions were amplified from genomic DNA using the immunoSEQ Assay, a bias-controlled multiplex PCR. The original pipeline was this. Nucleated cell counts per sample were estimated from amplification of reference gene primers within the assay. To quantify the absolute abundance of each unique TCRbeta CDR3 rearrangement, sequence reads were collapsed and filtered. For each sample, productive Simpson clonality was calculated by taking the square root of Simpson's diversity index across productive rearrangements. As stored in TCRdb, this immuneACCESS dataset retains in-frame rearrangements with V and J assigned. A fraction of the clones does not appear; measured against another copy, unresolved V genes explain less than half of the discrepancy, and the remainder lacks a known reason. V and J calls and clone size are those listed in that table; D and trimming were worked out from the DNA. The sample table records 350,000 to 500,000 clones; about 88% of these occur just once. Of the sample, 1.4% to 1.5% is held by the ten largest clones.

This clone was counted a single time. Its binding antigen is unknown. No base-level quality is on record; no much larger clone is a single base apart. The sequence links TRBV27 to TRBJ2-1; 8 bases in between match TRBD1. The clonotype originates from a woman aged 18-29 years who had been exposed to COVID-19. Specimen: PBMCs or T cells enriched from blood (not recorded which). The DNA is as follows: TGTGCCAGCAGTTTATCGTCAGGGTTGGGACAGGACAATAATGAGCAGTTCTTC. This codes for CASSLSSGLGQDNNEQFF.